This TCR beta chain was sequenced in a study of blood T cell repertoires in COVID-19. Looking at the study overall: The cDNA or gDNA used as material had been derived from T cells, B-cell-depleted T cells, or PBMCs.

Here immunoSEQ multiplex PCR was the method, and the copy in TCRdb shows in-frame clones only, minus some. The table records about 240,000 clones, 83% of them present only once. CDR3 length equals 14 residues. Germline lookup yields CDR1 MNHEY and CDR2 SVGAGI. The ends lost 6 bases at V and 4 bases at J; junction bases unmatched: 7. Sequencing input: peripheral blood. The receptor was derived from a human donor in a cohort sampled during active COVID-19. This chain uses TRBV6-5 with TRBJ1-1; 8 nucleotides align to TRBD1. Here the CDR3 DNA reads TGTGCCAGCAGGAGACAGGGGTCTTCCACTGAAGCTTTCTTT. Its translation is CASRRQGSSTEAFF.